The 6 T cell receptor beta chains below were found in one sample sequenced in a study of breast tumors, draining lymph nodes, adjacent tissues (dated by TCRdb to 2016 to 2018). Libraries were built with multiplex PCR. The sequencing machine was an Illumina HiSeq 2000. TCRdb trimmed the raw reads at Q25, called clones with MiXCR and kept productive beta chains. Entries that share a CDR3 protein sequence are merged under the most common genes and DNA. A total of some 85,000 distinct CDR3 sequences appear in this sample, approximately 28% of them only once. Jointly, the top ten make up 8% to 9% of the sample. Lymph node samples came from the axillary draining lymph nodes of breast cancer patients. The specimen sequenced was axillary lymph node tissue. The receptors were sampled from a female donor with breast cancer. Some clones in this sample may be carry-over from other donors' samples.

This clonotype was observed many times. This may arise from a read error, as a much more abundant clone is one base away. This chain joins TRBV29-1 and TRBJ2-7; either TRBD1 or TRBD2 may supply D (8 bases each). Germline V gene sequence: CDR1 SQVTM, CDR2 ANQGSEA. The germline V and J ends were trimmed by 4 bases and 9 bases, with 19 bases remaining between them. The length of the CDR3 is 13 residues. This chain's CDR3 is CSVGRQGAGGQYF. CDR3 nucleotide sequence: TGCAGCGTTGGGCGCCAGGGGGCGGGAGGGCAGTACTTC.

The V call is TRBV9, the J call TRBJ2-7; 7 positions match TRBD2. V shed 5 bases, J shed 6 bases, and the junction held 20 bases outside the gene matches. The CDR3 contains 17 residues. CDR1 is SGDLS and CDR2 is YYNGEE in the germline V gene. CDR3 DNA sequence: TGTGCCAGCAGTGACCTGGCGGGGAGGGTTTCTCCCTCCGAGCAGTACTTC. Its protein product is CASSDLAGRVSPSEQYF.

As to this clonotype: Here the CDR3 omits its conserved ending phenylalanine or tryptophan, so a read error is the likely source. The DNA is omitted, as the CDR3 cannot be located on it reliably, and the CDR3 follows TCRdb's listing. The V call is TRBV6-6, the J call TRBJ1-4. Looked up from germline, CDR1 is MNHNY and CDR2 is SVGAGI (reference sequence). A total of 9 residues make up the CDR3, ends included. The CDR3: CASSGLGGV.

This clonotype has at least ten counts. The J gene is TRBJ2-6, the V gene TRBV20-1; D is perhaps TRBD1 (5 bases). From germline, CDR1 is DFQATT and CDR2 SNEGSKA (reference sequence). Trimming left V 0 bases short and J 7 bases short, with 10 bases between. The CDR3 contains 14 residues. The CDR3 sequence is CSAREGQGANVLTF. In DNA, the CDR3 is TGCAGTGCTAGAGAGGGTCAGGGAGCCAACGTCCTGACTTTC.

The gene calls are TRBV28 and TRBJ2-1, with 9 bases matching TRBD1. This CDR3 contains 15 residues. With 6 bases clipped from V and 6 bases from J, the junction kept 9 bases outside the gene matches. Germline CDR1 and CDR2: MDHEN and SYDVKM. DNA of the CDR3: TGTGCCAGCAGAAATACAGGGGGCGCTGGCAATGAGCAGTTCTTC. It specifies CASRNTGGAGNEQFF.

Concerning this clonotype itself: A read error may produce the germline difference seen at one junction end. DNA for the CDR3: TGTGCCACCAGCAGAGATGGACTAGCGGGAGCCCCCTACAATGAGCAGCTCTTC. The encoded protein is CATSRDGLAGAPYNEQLF. V and J are TRBV15 and TRBJ2-1; 13 bases are shared with TRBD2. From germline, CDR1 is LNHNV and CDR2 YYDKDF (reference sequence). The CDR3 has 18 residues.